This T cell receptor beta chain derives from a study of T cell repertoires in cytomegalovirus infection. Regarding the study as a whole: Using cumulative public TCR beta family frequency, the authors identified those who carried CMV together with the relevant HLA.

With regard to this clonotype: No antigen is known for it.

TCRdb fed the reads into MiXCR, producing one record per CDR3 protein. This sample has under 850,000 distinct CDR3 sequences, with about a third found just once. The CDR3 runs to 13 residues. V was trimmed by 2 bases and J by 5 bases, leaving 8 bases between them. Germline assignment: CDR1 SGHVS and CDR2 FQNEAQ. The V and J genes are TRBV7-8 and TRBJ2-3; no clear D. The source of this sequence is a human donor in good health (CMV status not recorded). Some clones in this sample may be carry-over from other donors' samples. The sample consisted of PBMCs. For the CDR3, the DNA is TGTGCCAGCAGCTTAACTATTAAAGATACGCAGTATTTT. It encodes CASSLTIKDTQYF.